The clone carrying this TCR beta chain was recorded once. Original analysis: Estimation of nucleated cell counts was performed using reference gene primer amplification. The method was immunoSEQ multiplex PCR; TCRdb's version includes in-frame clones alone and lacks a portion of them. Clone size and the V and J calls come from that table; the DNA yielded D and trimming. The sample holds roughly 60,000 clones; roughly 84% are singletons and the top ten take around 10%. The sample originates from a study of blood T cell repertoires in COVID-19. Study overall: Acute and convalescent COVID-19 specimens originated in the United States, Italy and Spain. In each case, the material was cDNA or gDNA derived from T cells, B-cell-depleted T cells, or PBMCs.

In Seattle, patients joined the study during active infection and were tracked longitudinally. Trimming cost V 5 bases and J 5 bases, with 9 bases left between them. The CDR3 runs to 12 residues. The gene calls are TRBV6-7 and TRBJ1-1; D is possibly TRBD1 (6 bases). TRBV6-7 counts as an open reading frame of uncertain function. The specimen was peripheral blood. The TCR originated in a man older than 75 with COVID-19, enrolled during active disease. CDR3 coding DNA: TGTGCCAGCAGTCACAGGGAGACTGAAGCTTTCTTT. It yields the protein CASSHRETEAFF.